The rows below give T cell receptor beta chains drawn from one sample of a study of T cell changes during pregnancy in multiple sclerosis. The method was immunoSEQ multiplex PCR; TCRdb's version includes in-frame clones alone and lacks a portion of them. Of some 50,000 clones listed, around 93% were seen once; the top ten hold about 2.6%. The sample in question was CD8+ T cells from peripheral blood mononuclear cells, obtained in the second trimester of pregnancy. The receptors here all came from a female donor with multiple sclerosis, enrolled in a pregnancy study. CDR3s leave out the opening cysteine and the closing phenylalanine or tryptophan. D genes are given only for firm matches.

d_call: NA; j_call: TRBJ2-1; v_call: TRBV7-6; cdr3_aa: ASSLGGRVTYNEQF
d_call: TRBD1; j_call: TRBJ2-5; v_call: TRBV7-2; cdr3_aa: ASSLALQGRWETQY
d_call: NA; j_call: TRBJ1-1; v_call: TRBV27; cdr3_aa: ASSSQGKVAF
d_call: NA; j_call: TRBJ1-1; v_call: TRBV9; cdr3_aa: ASKGRNTEAF
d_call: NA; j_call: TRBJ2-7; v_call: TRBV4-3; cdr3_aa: ASSLGGEQY
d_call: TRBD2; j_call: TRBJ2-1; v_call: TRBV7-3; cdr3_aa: ASSPLAGGYNEQF
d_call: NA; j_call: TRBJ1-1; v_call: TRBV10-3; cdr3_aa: AISESNVAVRNTEAF
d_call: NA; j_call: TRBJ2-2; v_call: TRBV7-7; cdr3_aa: ASSWPGGELF
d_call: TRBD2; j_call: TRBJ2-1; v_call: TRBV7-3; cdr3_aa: ASSVSGGTYNEQF
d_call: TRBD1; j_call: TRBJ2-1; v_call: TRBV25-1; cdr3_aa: ASSARAGGHEQF
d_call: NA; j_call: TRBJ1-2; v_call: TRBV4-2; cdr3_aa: ASSQDFGGRVYGYT
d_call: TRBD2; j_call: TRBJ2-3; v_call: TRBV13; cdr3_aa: ASSPPGTGGPTSTDTQY
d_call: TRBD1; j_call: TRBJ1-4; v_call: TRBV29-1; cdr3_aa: SVEETGGGEKLF
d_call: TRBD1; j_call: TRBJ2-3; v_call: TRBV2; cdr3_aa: ASSGQGARPDTQY
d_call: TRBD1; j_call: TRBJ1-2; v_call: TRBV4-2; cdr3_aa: ASSRGQENYGYT
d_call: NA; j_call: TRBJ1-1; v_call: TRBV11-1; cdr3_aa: ASSLDYTEAF
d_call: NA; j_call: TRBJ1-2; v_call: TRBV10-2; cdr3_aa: ASSESNRGVYGYT
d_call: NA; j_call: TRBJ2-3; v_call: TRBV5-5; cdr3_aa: ASSLLAEDPDTQY
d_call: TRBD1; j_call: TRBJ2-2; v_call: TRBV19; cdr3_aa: ASSIEGQGADGAELF
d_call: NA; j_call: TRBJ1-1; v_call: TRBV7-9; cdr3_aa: ASSLGQGFDTEAF
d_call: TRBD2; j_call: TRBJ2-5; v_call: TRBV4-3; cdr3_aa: ASSQGPGLAAETQY
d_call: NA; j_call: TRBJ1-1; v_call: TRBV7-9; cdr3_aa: ATAQGSAEAF
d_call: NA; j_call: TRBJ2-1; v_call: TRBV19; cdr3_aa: ASKLRGNEQF
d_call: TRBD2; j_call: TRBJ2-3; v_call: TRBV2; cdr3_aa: ASSFPSGRSTDTQY
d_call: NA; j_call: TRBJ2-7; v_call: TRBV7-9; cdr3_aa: ASSEPGFSYEQY
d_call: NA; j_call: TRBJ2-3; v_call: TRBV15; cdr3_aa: AISAERSTDTQY
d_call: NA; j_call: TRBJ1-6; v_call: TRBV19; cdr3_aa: ASSGNQGTDNSPLH